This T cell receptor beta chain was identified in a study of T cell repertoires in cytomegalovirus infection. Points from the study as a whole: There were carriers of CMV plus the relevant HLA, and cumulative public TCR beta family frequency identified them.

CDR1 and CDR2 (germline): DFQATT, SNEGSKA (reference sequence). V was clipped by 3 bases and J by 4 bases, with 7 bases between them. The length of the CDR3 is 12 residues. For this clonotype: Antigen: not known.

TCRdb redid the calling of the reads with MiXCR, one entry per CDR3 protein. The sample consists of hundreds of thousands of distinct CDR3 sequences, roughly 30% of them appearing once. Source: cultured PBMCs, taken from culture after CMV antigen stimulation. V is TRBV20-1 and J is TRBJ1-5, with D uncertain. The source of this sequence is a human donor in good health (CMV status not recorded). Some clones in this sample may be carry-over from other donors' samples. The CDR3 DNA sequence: TGCAGTGCTAGTCGGCAGAATCAGCCCCAGCATTTT. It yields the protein CSASRQNQPQHF.